Listed below are T cell receptor beta chains from one sample, sequenced in a study of T cell repertoires in cytomegalovirus infection. Their specific antigens are unknown. TCRdb analysed the reads with MiXCR anew, one entry per CDR3 protein. The sample has some 130,000 distinct CDR3 sequences; 24% are singletons. The sequencing sample was made of PBMCs, sequenced either directly or after in vitro stimulation (not recorded which). Source of these receptors: a human donor in good health (CMV status not recorded). Some clones in this sample may be carry-over from other donors' samples. CDR3s include the opening cysteine and the closing phenylalanine or tryptophan. The order of the fields is V gene, J gene, D gene, CDR3 protein. D genes are given only for firm matches.

>TRBV12-3/TRBV12-4|TRBJ2-4|-
CASSKAGWRNIQYF
>TRBV12-3/TRBV12-4|TRBJ1-2|-
CASDSGFDGYTF
>TRBV7-2|TRBJ2-2|-
CASSPLAPTTGELFF
>TRBV23-1|TRBJ2-2|-
CASSPCWGTGELFF
>TRBV7-4|TRBJ1-6|-
CASSPRTGASYNSPLHF
>TRBV12-3/TRBV12-4|TRBJ2-5|-
CASSPLKETQYF
>TRBV29-1|TRBJ1-1|TRBD1
CSVAQGVKAFF
>TRBV7-2|TRBJ1-4|TRBD1
CATGQGNEKLFF
>TRBV19|TRBJ2-5|TRBD2
CASSSLEPGAGGGETQYF
>TRBV11-3|TRBJ2-6|-
CASSLDQGGSAGANVLTF
>TRBV6-6|TRBJ2-1|-
CASSYRGQYNEQFF
>TRBV2|TRBJ1-2|-
CASTPISANYGYTF
>TRBV6-5|TRBJ2-7|TRBD1
CASSKFRDRTYEQYF
>TRBV20-1|TRBJ2-5|TRBD2
CSASSGRQETQYF
>TRBV20-1|TRBJ1-1|-
CSAIVTPMNTEAFF
>TRBV11-1|TRBJ2-3|TRBD2
CASSLRRDGRTDTQYF
>TRBV4-3|TRBJ1-2|-
CASSPQGDYNYGYTF
>TRBV7-2|TRBJ2-1|-
CASSLVGLGSEQFF
>TRBV12-3/TRBV12-4|TRBJ2-2|-
CASSLGPTGGELFF
>TRBV2|TRBJ1-2|-
CASQLGAYGYTF